A single sample gave rise to the 5 T cell receptor beta chains below, sequenced in a study of blood T cell repertoires in COVID-19. Repertoires were generated with immunoSEQ multiplex PCR, while TCRdb's copy carries only in-frame clones and drops some. The sample has about 270,000 clones; 80% to 90% are singletons. Sequenced sample: PBMCs or T cells enriched from blood (not recorded which). These receptor sequences come from a woman aged 18-29 years who had recovered from COVID-19.

J is TRBJ1-1 and V is TRBV11-2; tentatively, D is TRBD1 (6 bases). V dropped 5 bases and J dropped 4 bases, with 11 bases sitting between them. Per germline, CDR1 SGHAT and CDR2 FQNNGV. The length of the CDR3 is 13 residues. Written as DNA, the CDR3 is TGTGCCAGCAGCCTACAGGGCCCCACTGAAGCTTTCTTT. This encodes CASSLQGPTEAFF.

V gene TRBV5-1 combines with J gene TRBJ2-7; TRBD1 matches 10 bases. Per the germline V gene, CDR1 is SGHRS and CDR2 is YFSETQ. CDR3 length: 15 amino acids. Losses at the gene ends were 4 bases for V and 2 bases for J; bases not matched to a gene: 6. CDR3 region: CASSNPGTGAYEQYF. As DNA, the CDR3 is TGCGCCAGCAGCAACCCCGGGACAGGGGCCTACGAGCAGTACTTC.

V usage is TRBV12-3 or TRBV12-4 and J usage is TRBJ2-1, with TRBD1 matching over 7 bases. V shed 4 bases, J shed 7 bases, and the junction held 4 bases outside the gene matches. This CDR3 contains 13 residues. The CDR3 loop is CASSSDRTNEQFF. Written as DNA, the CDR3 is TGTGCCAGCAGTTCGGACAGGACGAATGAGCAGTTCTTC.

The chain is built from TRBV5-1 and TRBJ2-1, with D possibly being TRBD1 (5 bases). V lost 0 bases and J 5 bases, leaving 15 bases between the germline ends. This CDR3 spans 16 amino acids. Germline values: CDR1 SGHRS, CDR2 YFSETQ. CDR3 DNA: TGCGCCAGCAGCTTGGCCTGGGCAGGGAAGGACAATGAGCAGTTCTTC. Residues: CASSLAWAGKDNEQFF. Complete variable domain (other parts from reference TRBV5-1 and TRBJ2-1): KAGVTQTPRYLIKTRGQQVTLSCSPISGHRSVSWYQQTPGQGLQFLFEYFSETQRNKGNFPGRFSGRQFSNSRSEMNVSTLELGDSALYLCASSLAWAGKDNEQFFGPGTRLTVL.

In regard to this clone: In the same sample, other DNA sequences code for this CDR3. The chain carries TRBV19 and TRBJ2-3; 8 nucleotides align to TRBD2. CDR1 and CDR2 from the germline V gene are LNHDA and SQIVND (reference sequence). This CDR3 is 14 amino acids long. V was clipped by 5 bases and J by 0 bases; unmatched bases: 1. Here the CDR3 reads CASSPGGSTDTQYF. The CDR3 bases are TGTGCCAGTAGTCCGGGGGGGAGCACAGATACGCAGTATTTT. The entire variable domain, with the rest obtained from reference TRBV19 and TRBJ2-3, is as follows: DGGITQSPKYLFRKEGQNVTLSCEQNLNHDAMYWYRQDPGQGLRLIYYSQIVNDFQKGDIAEGYSVSREKKESFPLTVTSAQKNPTAFYLCASSPGGSTDTQYFGPGTRLTVL.